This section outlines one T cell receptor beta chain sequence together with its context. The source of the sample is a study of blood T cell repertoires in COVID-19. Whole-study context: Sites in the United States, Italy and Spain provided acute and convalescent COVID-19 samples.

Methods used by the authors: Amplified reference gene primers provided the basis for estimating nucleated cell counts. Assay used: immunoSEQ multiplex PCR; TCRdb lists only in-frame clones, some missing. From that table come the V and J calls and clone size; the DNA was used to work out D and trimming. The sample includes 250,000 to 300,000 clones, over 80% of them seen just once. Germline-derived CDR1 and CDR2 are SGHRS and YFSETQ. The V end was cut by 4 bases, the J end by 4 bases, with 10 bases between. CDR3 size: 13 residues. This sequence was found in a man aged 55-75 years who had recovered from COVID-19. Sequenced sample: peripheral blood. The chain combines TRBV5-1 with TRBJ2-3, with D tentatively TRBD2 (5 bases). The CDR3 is CASSPSGSDTQYF. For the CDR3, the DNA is TGCGCCAGCAGCCCCTCGGGGTCAGATACGCAGTATTTT.